Each of the 11 T cell receptor beta chains below was sequenced from the same sample in a study of Ad26.COV2.S vaccination and SARS-CoV-2 variants. Sequencing used immunoSEQ multiplex PCR; TCRdb keeps in-frame clones, though not all of them. Here the sample spans fewer than 500,000 clones, 80% to 95% being singletons. The sample's treatment: around 19 received Ad26.COV2.S at low or high dose, single or two shots; 5 received placebo; per-sample allocation not given. The study sampled participants on day 63 after the first vaccine or placebo injection. This sample comprised peripheral blood, obtained in a trial of Ad26.COV2.S vaccine versus placebo. Receptors were obtained from a person between 18 and 59 years old who received the Ad26.COV2.S COVID-19 vaccine or a placebo.

This chain joins TRBV7-8 and TRBJ2-1, with 9 positions matching TRBD2. This CDR3 has 20 residues. Germline CDR1 SGHVS, CDR2 FQNEAQ. The V and J ends lost 7 bases and 5 bases, in that order; junction bases with no gene match: 24. CDR3 protein: CASTLMDGLISGSSDNEQFF. The CDR3 region has the DNA TGTGCCAGCACCCTAATGGACGGGCTAATTAGCGGGAGTTCAGACAATGAGCAGTTCTTC. Based on the CDR3 plus reference TRBV7-8 and TRBJ2-1, the full variable domain is GAGVSQSPRYKVAKRGQDVALRCDPISGHVSLFWYQQALGQGPEFLTYFQNEAQLDKSGLPSDRFFAERPEGSVSTLKIQRTQQEDSAVYLCASTLMDGLISGSSDNEQFFGPGTRLTVL.

This clone was observed once. The chain combines TRBV30 with TRBJ2-7, with D tentatively TRBD2 (6 bases). Trimming removed 2 bases at V and 7 bases at J, with 12 bases between. The germline gives CDR1 GTSNPN, CDR2 SVGIG (reference sequence). The CDR3 runs 12 residues. The CDR3 sequence: CAWSTQGGEQYF. CDR3 coding DNA: TGTGCCTGGAGTACCCAGGGAGGAGAGCAGTACTTC.

The chain is built from TRBV25-1 and TRBJ2-2; D remains unclear. CDR1 MGHDK and CDR2 SYGVNS come from the germline V gene. The ends were cut back, 3 bases at V and 4 bases at J, with 9 bases in the middle. This CDR3 has 14 amino acids. CDR3 DNA: TGTGCCAGCAGTGATCTAGTTTCCACCGGGGAGCTGTTTTTT. Its protein is CASSDLVSTGELFF.

The chain combines TRBV6-6 with TRBJ2-7; D is possibly TRBD1 (6 bases). Germline-derived CDR1 and CDR2 are MNHNY and SVGAGI (reference sequence). This CDR3 is 12 amino acids long. V lost 5 bases and J 7 bases, leaving 12 bases between the germline ends. In DNA, the CDR3 is TGTGCCAGCAGTCGCCACGGGACAGAGCAGTACTTC. Encoded protein: CASSRHGTEQYF.

This chain uses TRBV15 with TRBJ2-2; 8 positions agree with TRBD1. Per germline, CDR1 LNHNV and CDR2 YYDKDF (reference sequence). CDR3 size: 16 residues. The junction had 11 bases not matched to a gene; V was cut back by 5 bases and J by 6 bases. CDR3 in DNA: TGTGCCACCAGCGGAGGGCAGGGGGCGTTGGCCGGGGAGCTGTTTTTT. This translates into CATSGGQGALAGELFF.

The V gene is TRBV11-3, the J gene TRBJ2-7; D is tentatively TRBD1 or TRBD2 (5 bases each). CDR1 SGHNT and CDR2 YENEEA come from the germline V gene. V was trimmed by 5 bases and J by 3 bases, leaving 11 bases between them. The CDR3 sequence is 13 residues long. CDR3 in amino acids: CASSRDHGYEQYF. Written as DNA, the CDR3 is TGTGCCAGCAGCCGGGACCACGGCTACGAGCAGTACTTC.

The chain couples TRBV24-1 to TRBJ2-5; 7 positions match TRBD2. V shed 3 bases, J shed 5 bases, and the junction held 5 bases outside the gene matches. Germline V CDR1 and CDR2: KGHDR, SFDVKD. This CDR3 has 14 amino acids. CDR3 amino acids: CATSDPSGEETQYF. CDR3 DNA: TGTGCCACCAGTGATCCAAGCGGGGAGGAGACCCAGTACTTC.

The V gene is TRBV30, the J gene TRBJ2-2; D ambiguous. The CDR3 is 13 amino acids. The germline V and J ends were trimmed by 2 bases and 7 bases, with 11 bases remaining between them. CDR1 is GTSNPN and CDR2 is SVGIG in the germline V gene (reference sequence). The DNA of the CDR3 is TGTGCCTGGAGTCCAACGACCGTCGGGGAGCTGTTTTTT. Translation gives CAWSPTTVGELFF.

The chain combines TRBV25-1 with TRBJ1-2, with D hard to call. The CDR3 is made up of 12 amino acids. CDR1 and CDR2 (germline): MGHDK, SYGVNS. Deletions cut 2 bases from V and 5 bases from J, with 6 bases between. This CDR3 reads CASSEQPYGYTF. CDR3 nucleotides: TGTGCCAGCAGTGAACAGCCTTATGGCTACACCTTC.

The genes are TRBV30 and TRBJ2-6; perhaps TRBD1 as D (5 bases). The germline V and J ends were trimmed by 4 bases and 2 bases, with 12 bases remaining between them. This CDR3 contains 15 residues. The germline gives CDR1 GTSNPN, CDR2 SVGIG (reference sequence). CDR3 nucleotide sequence: TGTGCCTGGAAAAACCTACAGGCTGGGGCCAACGTCCTGACTTTC. Translation: CAWKNLQAGANVLTF.

The chain carries TRBV7-6 and TRBJ2-7; 11 nucleotides agree with TRBD2. Germline loops: CDR1 SGHVS, CDR2 FNYEAQ. This CDR3 has 15 amino acids. V lost 1 base, J lost 6 bases, and 5 bases stayed unmatched. The CDR3 spells CASSLVGSGRGEQYF. CDR3 DNA sequence: TGTGCCAGCAGCTTAGTTGGTAGCGGGAGGGGCGAGCAGTACTTC.